This T cell receptor beta chain was captured in a study of radiation and T cells in renal cell carcinoma (dated by TCRdb to between 2020 and 2021). Regarding the study in general: A total of some 55 samples underwent TCR beta sequencing, made up of approximately 26 tumors and about 27 peripheral blood samples. The last blood draw happened 4 weeks after radiation, timed to coincide with nephrectomy. In the roughly 49 samples combined, 4,016,671 unique CDR3 nucleotide sequences were found, encoding roughly 2.5 million unique CDR3 amino acid sequences. Here is what the overall study found, with its caveats: In blood, the top tumor clonotypes increased from baseline to 2 weeks after radiation and then shrank by 4 weeks, which suggests a temporary expansion of tumor-resident clones. Dynamics of the blood repertoire were not tracked past 4 weeks after treatment. Because pretreatment tumor biopsies were not available, the baseline intratumoral presence of clonotypes could not be determined. With a single-armed trial design, the study had no way to address how radiation dose or scheduling affects the TCR repertoire.

TCR beta libraries were generated from genomic DNA with the immunoSEQ kit, following the manufacturer's recommendations. Library preparation used a first multiplex PCR with proprietary primers, then a second PCR adding unique barcodes, with bead cleanups after each round. A positive control reaction and a negative control reaction, both provided in the kit, were run with every batch of samples. The final libraries underwent checking on an Agilent 4200 TapeStation D1000 ScreenTape, volumetric pooling, and quantification by qPCR. Sequencing was performed on an Illumina NextSeq500 using a MidOutput 150-cycle cartridge, with 156 Read1 cycles, 15 Index1 cycles, and the kit custom primers. The pooled library was loaded at approximately 0.97 pM with about 20% PhiX control spiked in. The authors' pipeline ran thus. Vendor-processed data were analyzed in R, with a clonotype defined as all T cells sharing the same CDR3 nucleotide sequence. In the clone abundance analyses, frequencies were normalized to the 10,000 most abundant clones in each sample. Public T cell clones, which averaged fewer than five per sample, were removed prior to analysis. Tumor-enriched clonotypes and baseline blood-enriched clonotypes were defined as those with an abundance difference of at least 32-fold between compartments. A beta-binomial differential abundance model was used to identify clonotypes that expanded or contracted between blood time points. Tumor-blood repertoire similarity was measured with the Baroni-Urbani and Buser coefficient, and groups were compared using two-tailed Wilcoxon tests in R. TCRdb re-hosts the immuneACCESS table, in-frame sequences only. Its copies lack some clones; in the studies checked, an unresolved V gene accounts for under half of them, and the cause for the rest is not known. V and J calls and clone size follow that table, whereas D and trimming were derived from the DNA. In this sample the table shows 140,000 to 150,000 clones, about 88% of which occur a single time. The top ten constitute 15% to 20% of the sample.

The time point label of this sample denotes: blood 4 weeks post-SBRT, at nephrectomy. The sample's treatment or condition label is to be understood as: 15 Gy SBRT to primary tumor, nephrectomy 4 weeks later. Samples came from a clinical trial, in which primary renal cell carcinomas received 15 Gy stereotactic body radiation therapy followed by nephrectomy 4 weeks later. To track tumor-enriched clonotypes, serial peripheral blood was sampled from radiation-treated patients at baseline and at 2 weeks and 4 weeks after SBRT. All patients had renal cell carcinoma with clear cell pathology. The QIAamp DNA Blood Mini Kit (Qiagen) was used to prepare genomic DNA for TCR sequencing. The analyses included only samples that passed all quality control checks. As regards this clone: Its cognate antigen has yet to be identified. Per-base qualities were not stored, and no clone one base away is much larger.

The CDR3 has 16 amino acids, counting the end cysteine and phenylalanine. Only the CDR3 DNA stays, 48 bases, in frame from base 1. The V and J ends are trimmed by 4 bases and 2 bases, leaving 15 bases between them. CDR1 and CDR2 (SGHTA, FQGNSA) derive from the germline V gene. The sample in question was blood, obtained from a patient whose treatment included radiotherapy and nephrectomy. This receptor chain uses TRBV7-2 and TRBJ1-3; a tentative D call is TRBD1 (6 bases match). This sequence was found in a woman aged 50 to 60 with renal cell carcinoma. The CDR3 in this case is CASSSPDSFTGNTIYF. The sequenced DNA is TGTGCCAGCAGCTCGCCGGACAGTTTCACTGGAAACACCATATATTTT.